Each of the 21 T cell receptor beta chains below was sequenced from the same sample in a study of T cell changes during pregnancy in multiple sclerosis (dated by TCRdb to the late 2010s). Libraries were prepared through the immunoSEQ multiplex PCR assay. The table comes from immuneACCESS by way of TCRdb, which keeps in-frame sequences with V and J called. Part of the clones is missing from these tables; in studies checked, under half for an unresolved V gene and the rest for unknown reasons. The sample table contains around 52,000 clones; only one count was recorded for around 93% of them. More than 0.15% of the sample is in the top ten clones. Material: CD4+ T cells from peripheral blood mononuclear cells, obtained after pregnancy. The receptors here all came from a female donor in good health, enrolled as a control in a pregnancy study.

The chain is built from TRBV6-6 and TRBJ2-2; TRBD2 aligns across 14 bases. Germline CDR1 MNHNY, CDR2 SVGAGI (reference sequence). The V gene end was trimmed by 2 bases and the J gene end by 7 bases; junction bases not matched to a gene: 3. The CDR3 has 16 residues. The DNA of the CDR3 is TGTGCCAGCAGTTACCCGACTAGCGGGGGGGGCGGGGAGCTGTTTTTT. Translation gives CASSYPTSGGGGELFF.

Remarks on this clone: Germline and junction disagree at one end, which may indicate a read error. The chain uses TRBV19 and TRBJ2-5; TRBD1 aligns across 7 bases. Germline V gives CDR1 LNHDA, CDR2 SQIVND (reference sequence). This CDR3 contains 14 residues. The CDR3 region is CASSILGQQETQYF. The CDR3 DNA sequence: TGTGCCAGTAGTATACTGGGACAGCAAGAGACTCAGTACTTC.

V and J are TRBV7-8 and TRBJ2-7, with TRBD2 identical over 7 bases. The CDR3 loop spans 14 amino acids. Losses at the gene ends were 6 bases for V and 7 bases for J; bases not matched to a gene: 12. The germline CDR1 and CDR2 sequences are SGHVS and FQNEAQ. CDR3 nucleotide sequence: TGTGCCAGCAGACCCCGAGGGAGGGCGGAAGAGCAGTACTTC. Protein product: CASRPRGRAEEQYF.

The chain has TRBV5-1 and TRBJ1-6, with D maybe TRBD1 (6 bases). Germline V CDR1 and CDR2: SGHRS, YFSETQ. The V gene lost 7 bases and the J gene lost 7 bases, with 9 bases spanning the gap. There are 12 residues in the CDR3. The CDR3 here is CASRDTNSPLHF. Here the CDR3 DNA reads TGCGCCAGCCGGGACACGAATTCACCCCTCCACTTT.

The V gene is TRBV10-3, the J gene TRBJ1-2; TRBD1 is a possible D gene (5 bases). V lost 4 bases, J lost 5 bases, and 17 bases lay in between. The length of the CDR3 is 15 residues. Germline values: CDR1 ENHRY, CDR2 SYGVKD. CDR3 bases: TGTGCCATCAGTGCGGGGGGAGGCGGTAAATATGGCTACACCTTC. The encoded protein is CAISAGGGGKYGYTF.

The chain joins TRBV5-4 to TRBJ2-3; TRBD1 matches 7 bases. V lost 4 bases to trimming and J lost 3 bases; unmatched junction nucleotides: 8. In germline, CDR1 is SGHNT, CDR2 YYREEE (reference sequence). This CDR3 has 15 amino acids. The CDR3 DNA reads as TGTGCCAGCAGCGTCCGGGACAGCCTAACAGATACGCAGTATTTT. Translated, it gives CASSVRDSLTDTQYF.

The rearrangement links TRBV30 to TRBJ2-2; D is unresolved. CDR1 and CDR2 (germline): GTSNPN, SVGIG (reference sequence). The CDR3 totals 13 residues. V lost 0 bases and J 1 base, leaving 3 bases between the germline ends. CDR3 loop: CAWSVQNTGELFF. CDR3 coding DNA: TGTGCCTGGAGTGTTCAGAACACCGGGGAGCTGTTTTTT. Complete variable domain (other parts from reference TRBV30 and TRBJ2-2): SQTIHQWPATLVQPVGSPLSLECTVEGTSNPNLYWYRQAAGRGLQLLFYSVGIGQISSEVPQNLSASRPQDRQFILSSKKLLLSDSGFYLCAWSVQNTGELFFGEGSRLTVL.

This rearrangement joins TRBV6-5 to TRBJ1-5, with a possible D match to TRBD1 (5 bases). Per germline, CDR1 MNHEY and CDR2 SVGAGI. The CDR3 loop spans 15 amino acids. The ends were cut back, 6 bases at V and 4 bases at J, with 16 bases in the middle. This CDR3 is CASRETDRQNQPQHF. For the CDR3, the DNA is TGTGCCAGCAGGGAAACTGACAGACAAAATCAGCCCCAGCATTTT.

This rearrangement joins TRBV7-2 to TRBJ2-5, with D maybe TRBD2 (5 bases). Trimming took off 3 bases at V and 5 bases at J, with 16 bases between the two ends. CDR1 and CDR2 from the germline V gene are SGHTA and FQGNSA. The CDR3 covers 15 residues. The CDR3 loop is CASSLIRGLSETQYF. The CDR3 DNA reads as TGTGCCAGCAGCTTGATCCGAGGGTTATCGGAGACCCAGTACTTC.

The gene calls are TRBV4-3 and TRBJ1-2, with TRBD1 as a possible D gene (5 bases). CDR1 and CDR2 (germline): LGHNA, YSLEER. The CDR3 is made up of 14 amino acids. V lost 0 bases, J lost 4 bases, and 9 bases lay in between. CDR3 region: CASSQEQVRYGYTF. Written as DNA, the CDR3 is TGCGCCAGCAGCCAAGAACAGGTGCGCTATGGCTACACCTTC.

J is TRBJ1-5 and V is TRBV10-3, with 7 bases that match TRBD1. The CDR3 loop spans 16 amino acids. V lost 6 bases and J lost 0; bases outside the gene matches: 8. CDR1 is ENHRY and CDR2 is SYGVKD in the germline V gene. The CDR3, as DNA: TGTGCCATCAGCTCAACCCAGGGGGGTAGCAATCAGCCCCAGCATTTT. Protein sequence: CAISSTQGGSNQPQHF.

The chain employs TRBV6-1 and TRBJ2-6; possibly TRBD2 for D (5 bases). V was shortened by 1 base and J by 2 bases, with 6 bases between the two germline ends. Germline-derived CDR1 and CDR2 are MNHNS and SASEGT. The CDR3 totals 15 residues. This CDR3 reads CASSEEGAGANVLTF. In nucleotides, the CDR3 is TGTGCCAGCAGTGAAGAGGGAGCTGGGGCCAACGTCCTGACTTTC.

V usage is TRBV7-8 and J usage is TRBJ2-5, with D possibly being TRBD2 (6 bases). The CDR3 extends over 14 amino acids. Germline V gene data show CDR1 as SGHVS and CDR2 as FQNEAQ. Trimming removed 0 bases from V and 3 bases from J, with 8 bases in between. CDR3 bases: TGTGCCAGCAGCTTAGCCCGGGGGAAAGAGACCCAGTACTTC. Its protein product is CASSLARGKETQYF. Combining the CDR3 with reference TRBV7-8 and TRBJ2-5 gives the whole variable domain GAGVSQSPRYKVAKRGQDVALRCDPISGHVSLFWYQQALGQGPEFLTYFQNEAQLDKSGLPSDRFFAERPEGSVSTLKIQRTQQEDSAVYLCASSLARGKETQYFGPGTRLLVL.

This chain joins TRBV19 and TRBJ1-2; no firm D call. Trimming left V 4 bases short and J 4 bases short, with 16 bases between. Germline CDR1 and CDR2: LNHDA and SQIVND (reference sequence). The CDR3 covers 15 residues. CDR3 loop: CASSTHPGEGYGYTF. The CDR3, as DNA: TGTGCCAGTAGTACCCATCCAGGCGAGGGCTATGGCTACACCTTC.

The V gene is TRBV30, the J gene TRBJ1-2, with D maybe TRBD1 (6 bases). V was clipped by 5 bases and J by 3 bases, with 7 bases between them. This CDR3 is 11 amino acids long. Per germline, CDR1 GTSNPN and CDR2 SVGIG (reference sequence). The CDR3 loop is CAWQGHYGYTF. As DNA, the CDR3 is TGTGCCTGGCAGGGGCACTATGGCTACACCTTC. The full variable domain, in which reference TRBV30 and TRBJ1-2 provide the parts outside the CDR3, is SQTIHQWPATLVQPVGSPLSLECTVEGTSNPNLYWYRQAAGRGLQLLFYSVGIGQISSEVPQNLSASRPQDRQFILSSKKLLLSDSGFYLCAWQGHYGYTFGSGTRLTVV.

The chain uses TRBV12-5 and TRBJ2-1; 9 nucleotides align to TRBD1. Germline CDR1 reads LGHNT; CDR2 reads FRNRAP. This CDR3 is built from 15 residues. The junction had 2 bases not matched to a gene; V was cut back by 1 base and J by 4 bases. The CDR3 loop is CASGLGDRAYNEQFF. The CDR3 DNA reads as TGTGCTAGTGGTTTGGGGGACAGGGCATACAATGAGCAGTTCTTC.

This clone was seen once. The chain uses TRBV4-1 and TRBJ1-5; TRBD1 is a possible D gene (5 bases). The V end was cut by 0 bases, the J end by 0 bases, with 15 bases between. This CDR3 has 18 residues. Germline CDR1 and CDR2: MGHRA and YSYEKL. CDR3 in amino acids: CASSQEGQGTYSNQPQHF. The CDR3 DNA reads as TGCGCCAGCAGCCAAGAAGGGCAGGGCACTTATAGCAATCAGCCCCAGCATTTT.

CDR3 sequence (DNA): TGCAGCGTTTTAGGTGTAACAGGGGGGATGAACACTGAAGCTTTCTTT. It encodes CSVLGVTGGMNTEAFF. The V gene is TRBV29-1, the J gene TRBJ1-1; 8 bases match TRBD1. The CDR3 loop spans 16 amino acids. Germline trimming cut 5 bases from V and 0 bases from J; bases unmatched to any gene: 11. Germline-derived CDR1 and CDR2 are SQVTM and ANQGSEA. The variable domain in full, completed from reference TRBV29-1 and TRBJ1-1, reads SAVISQKPSRDICQRGTSLTIQCQVDSQVTMMFWYRQQPGQSLTLIATANQGSEATYESGFVIDKFPISRPNLTFSTLTVSNMSPEDSSIYLCSVLGVTGGMNTEAFFGQGTRLTVV.

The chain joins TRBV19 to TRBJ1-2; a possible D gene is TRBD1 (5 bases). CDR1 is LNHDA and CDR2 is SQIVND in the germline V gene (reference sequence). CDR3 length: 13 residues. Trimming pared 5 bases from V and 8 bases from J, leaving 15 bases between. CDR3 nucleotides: TGTGCCAGTAGTCCAGGGCCTCTCGGAGGCTACACCTTC. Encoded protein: CASSPGPLGGYTF.

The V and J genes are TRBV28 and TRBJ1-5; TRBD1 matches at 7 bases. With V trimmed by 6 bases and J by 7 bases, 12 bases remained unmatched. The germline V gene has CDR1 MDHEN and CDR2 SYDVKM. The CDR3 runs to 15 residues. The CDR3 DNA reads TGTGCCAGCAGCCCTATTGACAGGGTTGGGCAGCCCCAGCATTTT. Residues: CASSPIDRVGQPQHF. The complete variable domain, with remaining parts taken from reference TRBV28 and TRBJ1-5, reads DVKVTQSSRYLVKRTGEKVFLECVQDMDHENMFWYRQDPGLGLRLIYFSYDVKMKEKGDIPEGYSVSREKKERFSLILESASTNQTSMYLCASSPIDRVGQPQHFGDGTRLSIL.

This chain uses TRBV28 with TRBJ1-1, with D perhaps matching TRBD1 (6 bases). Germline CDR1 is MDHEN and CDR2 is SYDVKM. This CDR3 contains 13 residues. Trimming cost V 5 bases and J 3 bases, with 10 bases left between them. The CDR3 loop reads CASSRDTDTEAFF. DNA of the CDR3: TGTGCCAGCAGTCGGGACACCGACACTGAAGCTTTCTTT.